Listed here are 14 T cell receptor beta chains from one sample, sequenced in a study of OX40 agonist ivuxolimab in advanced cancers. The table came from immunoSEQ multiplex PCR; TCRdb's copy has only in-frame clones and leaves some out. This sample carries about 110,000 clones, approximately 90% of them seen once, and the ten largest clones take around 0.7%. Sequencing was performed on CD4+ or CD8+ T cells sorted from blood, taken in a trial of the OX40 agonist ivuxolimab. The receptors originated from an adult with an advanced solid tumor such as melanoma, head and neck, liver or kidney cancer.

The chain links TRBV27 to TRBJ1-6, with unresolved D. The CDR3 sequence is 16 residues long. Germline V gene data show CDR1 as MNHEY and CDR2 as SMNVEV (reference sequence). V lost 5 bases and J lost 3, with 14 bases in between. For the CDR3, the DNA is TGTGCCAGCAGTGCCACCATAGCGGACTATAATTCACCCCTCCACTTT. Its translation is CASSATIADYNSPLHF.

This sequence joins TRBV25-1 and TRBJ2-3, with TRBD2 as a possible D gene (6 bases). Trimming removed 3 bases from V and 5 bases from J, with 9 bases in between. Germline V gene data show CDR1 as MGHDK and CDR2 as SYGVNS. The CDR3 has 13 amino acids. In DNA form, the CDR3 reads TGTGCCAGCAGTGAGGGGGGAATAGATACGCAGTATTTT. Protein: CASSEGGIDTQYF.

A remark on this clone: Different DNA sequences within this sample yield the same CDR3. The chain is built from TRBV15 and TRBJ1-5; D is unclear. CDR3 length: 14 residues. V was cut by 1 base and J by 1 base, with 5 bases left in between. From germline, CDR1 is LNHNV and CDR2 YYDKDF (reference sequence). The CDR3, as DNA: TGTGCCACCAGCAGAGGGGGAAGCAATCAGCCCCAGCATTTT. Translation: CATSRGGSNQPQHF.

CDR3 DNA: TGTGCCAGCAGCCTCGGACTAGTCAAAGCCTACGAGCAGTACTTC. It translates to CASSLGLVKAYEQYF. The chain couples TRBV6-5 to TRBJ2-7; 7 positions match TRBD2. The length of the CDR3 is 15 residues. The V gene end was trimmed by 6 bases and the J gene end by 2 bases; junction bases not matched to a gene: 10. CDR1 and CDR2 (germline): MNHEY, SVGAGI.

The chain links TRBV6-5 to TRBJ1-4; D is unresolved. This CDR3 contains 16 residues. Germline CDR1 MNHEY, CDR2 SVGAGI. Trimming took 3 bases from V and 0 from J, leaving 11 bases between them. CDR3 nucleotide sequence: TGTGCCAGCAGTTATCGCCCACGAACAACTAATGAAAAACTGTTTTTT. Its protein product is CASSYRPRTTNEKLFF.

This rearrangement joins TRBV6-1 to TRBJ1-2; TRBD1 agrees at 7 bases. Germline-derived CDR1 and CDR2 are MNHNS and SASEGT. The CDR3 contains 15 residues. V lost 6 bases to trimming and J lost 4 bases; unmatched junction nucleotides: 11. The CDR3 here is CASRAGTASFYGYTF. CDR3 coding DNA: TGTGCCAGCAGAGCCGGGACAGCCTCTTTCTATGGCTACACCTTC.

The chain uses TRBV9 and TRBJ2-5, with D possibly matching TRBD1 (6 bases). Trimming pared 5 bases from V and 4 bases from J, leaving 12 bases between. There are 13 residues in the CDR3. CDR1 and CDR2 from the germline V gene are SGDLS and YYNGEE. CDR3 in DNA: TGTGCCAGCAGTTTTACAGGGAGAGAGACCCAGTACTTC. Translation: CASSFTGRETQYF.

The chain couples TRBV6-6 to TRBJ1-2, with a tentative D call TRBD1 (6 bases). CDR1 and CDR2 (germline): MNHNY, SVGAGI (reference sequence). V was shortened by 7 bases and J by 8 bases, with 17 bases between the two germline ends. This CDR3 is 13 amino acids long. The CDR3 DNA is TGTGCCAGCAAGAACTGGTCAGGGGACGGCTACACCTTC. Translated, it gives CASKNWSGDGYTF.

J is TRBJ1-2 and V is TRBV6-5; 8 bases agree with TRBD1. This CDR3 spans 15 amino acids. The J segment lost 4 bases and the V segment lost 6 bases, leaving 10 bases of the junction unmatched. In germline, CDR1 is MNHEY, CDR2 SVGAGI. The CDR3 sequence is CASSPGQGRGYGYTF. DNA of the CDR3: TGTGCCAGCAGCCCTGGACAGGGCCGGGGCTATGGCTACACCTTC.

The V gene is TRBV6-1, the J gene TRBJ1-5, with D hard to call. Trimming pared 2 bases from V and 2 bases from J, leaving 10 bases between. In germline, CDR1 is MNHNS, CDR2 SASEGT. This CDR3 is built from 15 residues. The CDR3 region has the DNA TGTGCCAGCAGTGAATTACCAGGCCGCAATCAGCCCCAGCATTTT. The encoded protein is CASSELPGRNQPQHF.

This chain uses TRBV21-1 with TRBJ1-1; the table's D call of TRBD1 was not tested on the DNA. TRBV21-1 is given as a pseudogene. The CDR3 is 16 residues long. Written as DNA, the CDR3 is TGTGCCAGCAGCATCAAGACAGGGGACATGAACACTGAAGCTTTCTTT. This gives the protein CASSIKTGDMNTEAFF.

The chain joins TRBV11-3 to TRBJ1-4, with TRBD1 matching over 8 bases. The CDR3 has 14 amino acids. V lost 5 bases, J lost 7 bases, and 6 bases stayed unmatched. CDR1 and CDR2 (germline): SGHNT, YENEEA. The CDR3 DNA follows: TGTGCCAGCAGCAAGCACAGGGGGTCTGAAAAACTGTTTTTT. This translates into CASSKHRGSEKLFF. Filled out from reference TRBV11-3 and TRBJ1-4, the complete variable domain reads EAGVVQSPRYKIIEKKQPVAFWCNPISGHNTLYWYLQNLGQGPELLIRYENEEAVDDSQLPKDRFSAERLKGVDSTLKIQPAELGDSAVYLCASSKHRGSEKLFFGSGTQLSVL.

The chain couples TRBV5-1 to TRBJ1-2; the D is unclear. This CDR3 spans 13 amino acids. The V gene's germline CDR1 is SGHRS and CDR2 YFSETQ. V was pared by 1 base and J by 1 base, with 5 bases between. For the CDR3, the DNA is TGCGCCAGCAGCTTGTCAGATAACTATGGCTACACCTTC. As protein: CASSLSDNYGYTF.

This clone appeared a single time. The chain carries TRBV7-2 and TRBJ2-7, with D tentatively TRBD1 or TRBD2 (5 bases each). There are 14 residues in the CDR3. The V end lost 1 base, the J end lost 4 bases, and 11 bases lay between the germline ends. CDR1 and CDR2 (germline): SGHTA, FQGNSA. CDR3 sequence: CASSLVGRLYEQYF. The CDR3 DNA reads TGTGCCAGCAGCTTAGTGGGACGATTATACGAGCAGTACTTC.